The T cell receptor beta chain described here comes from a study of Tregs in tolerant kidney transplant recipients. Turning to the study itself: The nonmyeloablative bone marrow transplants came from related graft donors, with transient mixed chimerism.

Looked up from germline, CDR1 is GTSNPN and CDR2 is SVGIG (reference sequence). The CDR3 is made up of 14 amino acids. Trimming stripped 0 bases from V and 0 bases from J, with 9 bases between. General study results and limits: In tolerant patients, donor-specific Tregs outgrew total Tregs, suggesting antigen-driven expansion. The most relevant donor-specific Treg TCRbeta repertoire apparently came from expansion with activated donor B cells. Changing PCR primers prevented nucleotide comparison between some patients' samples.

This clone was counted a few times. The antigen is undetermined. Using immunoSEQ multiplex PCR, the repertoire was profiled, and TCRdb retains in-frame clones only, with some absent. The sample holds fewer than 100,000 clones; roughly 93% are singletons and the top ten take approximately 0.5%. The chain carries TRBV30 and TRBJ2-7, with a possible D match to TRBD1 (5 bases). The origin of this receptor is a human donor who received a combined kidney and bone marrow transplant. The sample here was CD4+ T cells from blood, taken before the transplant. The CDR3 protein is CAWSVDRSSYEQYF. The CDR3 DNA reads TGTGCCTGGAGTGTAGACAGAAGCTCCTACGAGCAGTACTTC.